This TCR beta chain came from a study of T cells in Graves' hyperthyroidism and ophthalmopathy. Study-wide results and limits: Expanded thyroid clonotypes (above 0.001) were mostly also found in blood.

It was RNA transcripts that yielded the amplified TCR beta CDR3 regions. HTBI primers drove first-round RT-PCR of the TCR CDR3. Each CDR3 protein gets one entry after TCRdb re-called the multiplex PCR reads with MiXCR. The table has about 620,000 distinct CDR3 sequences, roughly 15% seen once. This clonotype was counted ten times or more. Its matching antigen is unknown. Across 18 months, stable Graves' hyperthyroidism was marked by no progression to ophthalmopathy. J was trimmed by 3 bases and V by 3 bases; bases with no gene match: 11. CDR3 length: 17 amino acids. The sequenced sample was blood. The TCR was taken from a woman aged 30 to 39 with Graves' hyperthyroidism. The chain combines TRBV5-7 with TRBJ2-2; TRBD2 agrees at 7 bases. TRBV5-7 is known as an ORF, though its function is uncertain. CDR3 DNA: TGTGCCAGCAGCTCCGGGGGGAATAGGGCTCACACCGGGGAGCTGTTTTTT. Translated, it gives CASSSGGNRAHTGELFF.